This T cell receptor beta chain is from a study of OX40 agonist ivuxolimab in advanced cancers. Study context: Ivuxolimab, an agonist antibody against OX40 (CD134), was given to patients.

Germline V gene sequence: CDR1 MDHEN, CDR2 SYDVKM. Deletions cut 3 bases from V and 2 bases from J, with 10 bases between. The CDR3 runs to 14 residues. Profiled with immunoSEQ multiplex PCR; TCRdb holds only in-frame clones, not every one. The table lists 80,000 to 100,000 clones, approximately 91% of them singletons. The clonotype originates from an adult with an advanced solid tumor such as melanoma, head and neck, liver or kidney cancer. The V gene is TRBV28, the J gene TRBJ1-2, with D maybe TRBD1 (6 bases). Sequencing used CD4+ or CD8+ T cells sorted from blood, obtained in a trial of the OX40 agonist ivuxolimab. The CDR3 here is CASSFRGKNYGYTF. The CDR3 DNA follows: TGTGCCAGCAGTTTTAGGGGGAAGAACTATGGCTACACCTTC.